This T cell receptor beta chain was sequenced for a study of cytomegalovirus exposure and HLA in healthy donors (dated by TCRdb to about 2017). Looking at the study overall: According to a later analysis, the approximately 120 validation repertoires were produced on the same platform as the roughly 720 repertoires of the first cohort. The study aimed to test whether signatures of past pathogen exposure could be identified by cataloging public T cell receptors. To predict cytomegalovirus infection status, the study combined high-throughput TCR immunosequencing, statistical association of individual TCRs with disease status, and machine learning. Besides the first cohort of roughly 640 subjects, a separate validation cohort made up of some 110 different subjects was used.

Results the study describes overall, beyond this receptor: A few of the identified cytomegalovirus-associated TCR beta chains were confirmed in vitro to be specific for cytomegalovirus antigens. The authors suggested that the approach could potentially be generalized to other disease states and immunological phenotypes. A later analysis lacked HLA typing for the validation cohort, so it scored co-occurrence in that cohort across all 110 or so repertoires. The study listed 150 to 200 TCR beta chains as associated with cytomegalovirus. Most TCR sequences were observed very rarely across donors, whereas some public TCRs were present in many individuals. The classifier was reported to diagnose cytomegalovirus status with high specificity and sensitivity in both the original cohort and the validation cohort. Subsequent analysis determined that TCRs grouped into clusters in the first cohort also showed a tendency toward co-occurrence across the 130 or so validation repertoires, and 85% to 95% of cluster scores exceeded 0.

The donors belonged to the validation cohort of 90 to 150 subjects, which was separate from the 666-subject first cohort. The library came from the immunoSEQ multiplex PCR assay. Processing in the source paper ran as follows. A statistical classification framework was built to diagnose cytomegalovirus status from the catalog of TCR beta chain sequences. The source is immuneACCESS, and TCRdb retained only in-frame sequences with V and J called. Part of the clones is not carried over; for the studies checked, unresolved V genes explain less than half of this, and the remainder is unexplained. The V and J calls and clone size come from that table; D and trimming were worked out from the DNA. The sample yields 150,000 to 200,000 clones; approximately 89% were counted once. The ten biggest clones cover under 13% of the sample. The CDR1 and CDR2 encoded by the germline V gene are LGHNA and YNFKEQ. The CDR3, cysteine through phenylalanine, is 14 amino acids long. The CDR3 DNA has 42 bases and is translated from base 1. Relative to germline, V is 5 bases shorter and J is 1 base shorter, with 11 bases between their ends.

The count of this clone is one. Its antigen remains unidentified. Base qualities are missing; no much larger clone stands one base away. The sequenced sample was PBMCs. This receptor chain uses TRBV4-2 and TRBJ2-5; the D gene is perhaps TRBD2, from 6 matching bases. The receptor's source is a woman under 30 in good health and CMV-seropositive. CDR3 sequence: CASSFGRGQETQYF. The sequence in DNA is TGTGCCAGCAGCTTTGGGCGGGGCCAAGAGACCCAGTACTTC.